Listed below are T cell receptor beta chains from one sample, sequenced in a study of radiation and T cells in renal cell carcinoma. The method was immunoSEQ multiplex PCR; TCRdb's version includes in-frame clones alone and lacks a portion of them. The sample has about 26,000 clones; roughly 80% are singletons. Here the sequenced sample was blood, taken from a patient whose treatment included radiotherapy and nephrectomy. These receptor sequences come from a man in his fifties or sixties with renal cell carcinoma. Both conserved end residues are part of each CDR3. Each record gives: V gene, D gene, J gene, clone size, CDR3 protein, CDR3 DNA. A D gene is named only where the DNA matches it firmly. A row's size may be missing; if present it is once, few, many or a size class.

>TRBV4-1|TRBD1|TRBJ2-5|-
CASSQDSPPGGYQETQYF
TGCGCCAGCAGCCAAGATTCCCCCCCAGGGGGATACCAAGAGACCCAGTACTTC
>TRBV7-9|-|TRBJ2-1|-
CASSLGLIEYNEQFF
TGTGCCAGCAGCTTAGGGTTGATAGAGTACAATGAGCAGTTCTTC
>TRBV19|-|TRBJ1-3|-
CASSIGRGNSGNTIYF
TGTGCCAGTAGTATAGGACGGGGAAACTCTGGAAACACCATATATTTT
>TRBV19|TRBD2|TRBJ2-3|-
CASQIGRGGGDTQYF
TGTGCCAGTCAGATTGGGAGGGGCGGCGGGGATACGCAGTATTTT
>TRBV21-1|-|TRBJ1-3|-
CASSKGIGSYSGNTIYF
TGTGCCAGCAGCAAAGGGATAGGTTCTTACTCTGGAAACACCATATATTTT
>TRBV5-6|-|TRBJ1-3|-
CASSLGFQGNTIYF
TGTGCCAGCAGCTTGGGGTTCCAAGGGAACACCATATATTTT
>TRBV18|TRBD2|TRBJ2-1|-
CASSPQAGGSGYEQFF
TGTGCCAGCTCTCCGCAAGCGGGAGGATCGGGGTATGAGCAGTTCTTC
>TRBV10-3|-|TRBJ2-2|-
CAISKNSQGLDTGELFF
TGTGCCATCAGTAAGAACTCCCAGGGGCTCGACACCGGGGAGCTGTTTTTT
>TRBV19|-|TRBJ1-5|-
CASGGRWGNQPQHF
TGTGCCTCAGGTGGGAGGTGGGGCAATCAGCCCCAGCATTTT
>TRBV10-1|TRBD2|TRBJ2-7|-
CASRYASGRRYF
TGCGCCAGCAGGTATGCTAGCGGGAGACGGTACTTC
>TRBV11-2|-|TRBJ2-1|-
CASSINNEQFF
TGTGCCAGCAGCATTAACAATGAGCAGTTCTTC
>TRBV5-4|TRBD1|TRBJ1-1|-
CASSPRTGNTEAFF
TGTGCCAGCAGCCCCCGGACAGGGAACACTGAAGCTTTCTTT
>TRBV6-5|-|TRBJ1-2|-
CASSTGWGLSYGYTF
TGTGCCAGCAGTACAGGGTGGGGACTCAGCTATGGCTACACCTTC
>TRBV5-1|-|TRBJ1-5|-
CASSLQGEGQPQHF
TGCGCCAGCAGCTTACAGGGAGAGGGTCAGCCCCAGCATTTT
>TRBV2|-|TRBJ2-7|-
CASRADRHSYEQYF
TGTGCCAGCAGGGCGGACAGACACTCCTACGAGCAGTACTTC
>TRBV6-5|-|TRBJ1-3|-
CASSYGGGNTIYF
TGTGCCAGCAGTTACGGGGGAGGAAACACCATATATTTT
>TRBV11-2|-|TRBJ2-4|-
CASSRGAGPKNIQYF
TGTGCCAGCAGCCGGGGGGCAGGGCCCAAAAACATTCAGTACTTC
>TRBV2|-|TRBJ1-1|-
CASSEGGARTEAFF
TGTGCCAGCAGTGAAGGCGGGGCTCGAACTGAAGCTTTCTTT
>TRBV6-5|-|TRBJ1-1|-
CASRVSTEAFF
TGTGCCAGCCGGGTGAGCACTGAAGCTTTCTTT
>TRBV7-9|TRBD2|TRBJ2-7|-
CASSLYGRGEQYF
TGTGCCAGCAGCTTATACGGGAGGGGCGAGCAGTACTTC
>TRBV30|-|TRBJ1-1|-
CAWSPGNTEAFF
TGTGCCTGGAGCCCAGGGAACACTGAAGCTTTCTTT
>TRBV7-2|-|TRBJ2-7|-
CASSLTPGSYEQYF
TGTGCCAGCAGCTTGACGCCAGGATCCTACGAGCAGTACTTC
>TRBV7-2|TRBD2|TRBJ2-2|-
CASSLFAGATGELFF
TGTGCCAGCAGCCTGTTTGCGGGAGCGACCGGGGAGCTGTTTTTT
>TRBV7-9|TRBD1|TRBJ1-1|-
CASSLDGQGGGTEAFF
TGTGCCAGCAGCTTGGATGGACAGGGCGGGGGCACTGAAGCTTTCTTT
>TRBV5-1|-|TRBJ1-1|-
CASSLADWPGEAFF
TGCGCCAGCAGCTTGGCCGACTGGCCGGGTGAAGCTTTCTTT
>TRBV5-6|TRBD2|TRBJ2-7|-
CATRRTSGSYEQYF
TGTGCCACCAGAAGGACTAGCGGGAGCTACGAGCAGTACTTC
>TRBV30|TRBD2|TRBJ2-1|-
CAWSLRGLAGYNEQFF
TGTGCCTGGAGCCTCAGAGGCCTAGCGGGGTACAATGAGCAGTTCTTC
>TRBV12-5|-|TRBJ2-2|-
CASGLDRRTNTGELFF
TGTGCTAGTGGTTTGGATAGGAGAACGAACACCGGGGAGCTGTTTTTT
>TRBV4-1|TRBD1|TRBJ2-3|few
CASSKIAGQGVADTQYF
TGCGCCAGCAGCAAAATTGCCGGGCAGGGGGTCGCAGATACGCAGTATTTT
>TRBV7-9|-|TRBJ1-1|few
CASSLAVNRDAFF
TGTGCCAGCAGCTTAGCGGTGAACAGGGACGCTTTCTTT
>TRBV5-6|-|TRBJ2-1|-
CASSIGYNEQFF
TGTGCCAGCAGTATTGGCTACAATGAGCAGTTCTTC